The clone carrying this T cell receptor beta chain has a count of ten or more. This sample was taken from a study of blood T cell repertoires in COVID-19. Overall study context: Sources were T cells, B-cell-depleted T cells, or PBMCs; the material itself was cDNA or gDNA.

Profiled with immunoSEQ multiplex PCR; TCRdb holds only in-frame clones, not every one. The sample comprises about 340,000 clones, 65% to 85% of which are singletons, and 2.5% to 3% rests with the top ten. Trimming cost V 7 bases and J 0 bases, with 13 bases left between them. Germline V gene data show CDR1 as SNHLY and CDR2 as FYNNEI. CDR3 size: 15 residues. This chain links TRBV2 with TRBJ1-3, with D hard to call. Sequencing was performed on peripheral blood. The clonotype comes from a man under 40 with active or convalescent COVID-19. CDR3 residues: CASKLGGVSGNTIYF. The CDR3 DNA reads as TGTGCCAGCAAATTAGGAGGTGTCTCTGGAAACACCATATATTTT.